The 13 T cell receptor beta chains in this list originate from one sample, sequenced in a study of T cell repertoires in cytomegalovirus infection. Each CDR3 protein gets one entry after TCRdb re-called the reads with MiXCR. The sample has about 900,000 distinct CDR3 sequences, roughly 30% seen once. The antigens for these receptors are not known. Sequencing was performed on cultured CD8+ T cells from PBMCs, taken from culture after CMV antigen stimulation. The receptor source for this set is a human donor in good health (CMV status not recorded). Some clones in this sample may be carry-over from other donors' samples.

This clonotype was picked up many times. The gene calls are TRBV7-2 and TRBJ1-5; TRBD1 agrees at 12 bases. V lost 3 bases, J lost 1 base, and 10 bases stayed unmatched. This CDR3 comprises 19 residues. Germline-derived CDR1 and CDR2 are SGHTA and FQGNSA. The CDR3 DNA reads TGTGCCAGCAGCTTTCATCCGGGACAGGGGGCAAGAAGCAATCAGCCCCAGCATTTT. Translation: CASSFHPGQGARSNQPQHF.

This clonotype was seen a few times. The chain employs TRBV27 and TRBJ2-3, with D possibly TRBD1 on 5 matching bases. Germline CDR1 and CDR2: MNHEY and SMNVEV (reference sequence). The V end was cut by 3 bases, the J end by 0 bases, with 13 bases between. The CDR3 runs 16 residues. Written as DNA, the CDR3 is TGTGCCAGCAGTTTCACAGGACGTTTGAGCACAGATACGCAGTATTTT. Amino acids: CASSFTGRLSTDTQYF.

This clonotype appeared a few times. The chain carries TRBV6-2 or TRBV6-3 and TRBJ1-2, with D perhaps TRBD1 (6 bases). This CDR3 comprises 13 residues. The germline CDR1 and CDR2 sequences are MNHEY and SVGEGT. Trimming removed 6 bases at V and 4 bases at J, with 12 bases between. CDR3 DNA: TGTGCCAGCAGCAAGGGACAAGTCTATGGCTACACCTTC. As protein: CASSKGQVYGYTF.

This clonotype has a handful of counts. The V call is TRBV6-5, the J call TRBJ1-5, with D tentatively TRBD1 (5 bases). The CDR3 contains 15 residues. V shed 5 bases and J shed 5 bases, with 16 bases lying between them. CDR1 MNHEY and CDR2 SVGAGI come from the germline V gene. The CDR3 loop reads CASSDSGDRYQPQHF. The CDR3 bases are TGTGCCAGCAGTGATAGCGGGGACCGTTATCAGCCCCAGCATTTT.

This clonotype has a handful of counts. V gene TRBV7-9 combines with J gene TRBJ2-6; no reliable D call. The CDR3 covers 15 residues. Trimming took off 8 bases at V and 0 bases at J, with 11 bases between the two ends. Looked up from germline, CDR1 is SEHNR and CDR2 is FQNEAQ (reference sequence). This CDR3 is CASGLQPSGANVLTF. Written as DNA, the CDR3 is TGTGCCAGCGGGTTACAGCCCTCTGGGGCCAACGTCCTGACTTTC.

This clonotype was picked up many times. The chain is built from TRBV7-8 and TRBJ1-1, with D uncertain. The CDR3 is 12 amino acids. The V gene lost 7 bases and the J gene lost 3 bases, with 9 bases spanning the gap. CDR1 SGHVS and CDR2 FQNEAQ come from the germline V gene. CDR3 amino acids: CASTRGDTEAFF. CDR3 sequence (DNA): TGTGCCAGCACCCGGGGTGACACTGAAGCTTTCTTT.

The chain couples TRBV6-8 to TRBJ2-1; 8 bases are a match to TRBD1. V was clipped by 0 bases and J by 6 bases; unmatched bases: 7. Germline V gives CDR1 MNHGY, CDR2 SAAAGT. The length of the CDR3 is 16 residues. The CDR3 region has the DNA TGTGCCAGCAGTTACTCACGACAGGGGAGAACCAATGAGCAGTTCTTC. Residues: CASSYSRQGRTNEQFF.

Points on this clonotype: A junction boundary mismatches the germline segment, possibly from a read error. The V gene is TRBV5-6, the J gene TRBJ2-6, with 9 bases matching TRBD1. The CDR3 loop spans 18 amino acids. Germline V gene lookup returns CDR1 SGHDT and CDR2 YYEEEE. Here the CDR3 DNA reads TGTGCCAGCAGTCGGATCGGGACAGGGCCCTCTGGGACCAACGTCCTGACTTTC. As protein: CASSRIGTGPSGTNVLTF.

This chain joins TRBV10-3 and TRBJ1-2; D unresolved. V was clipped by 10 bases and J by 0 bases, with 24 bases between them. This CDR3 has 17 amino acids. Per the germline V gene, CDR1 is ENHRY and CDR2 is SYGVKD. This CDR3 reads CASMPSLGASSNYGYTF. For the CDR3, the DNA is TGTGCCAGTATGCCATCTTTAGGTGCGAGCTCTAACTATGGCTACACCTTC.

The chain uses TRBV7-8 and TRBJ2-5, with 9 nucleotides matching TRBD2. Per the germline V gene, CDR1 is SGHVS and CDR2 is FQNEAQ. With 5 bases clipped from V and 5 bases from J, the junction kept 15 bases outside the gene matches. There are 17 residues in the CDR3. The CDR3 DNA is TGTGCCAGCAGCCCGTACCGAGGCGGGGGGGCCAGGGAGACCCAGTACTTC. As protein: CASSPYRGGGARETQYF.

V and J are TRBV7-9 and TRBJ1-1; 9 nucleotides match TRBD1. The length of the CDR3 is 17 residues. Germline lookup yields CDR1 SEHNR and CDR2 FQNEAQ (reference sequence). Trimming at V came to 1 base and at J to 0 bases, leaving 6 bases not matched to a gene. CDR3 coding DNA: TGTGCCAGCAGCTTAGGTGGACAGGGGAGAATGAACACTGAAGCTTTCTTT. Encoded protein: CASSLGGQGRMNTEAFF.

The V call is TRBV6-6, the J call TRBJ2-7; D uncertain. Germline CDR1 reads MNHNY; CDR2 reads SVGAGI (reference sequence). V lost 0 bases and J lost 6, with 15 bases in between. The CDR3 totals 15 residues. The CDR3 region is CASSYSDQVLIEQYF. The CDR3 DNA is TGTGCCAGCAGTTACTCTGATCAGGTCCTCATCGAGCAGTACTTC.

The chain couples TRBV10-3 to TRBJ2-3; 14 bases are shared with TRBD2. Germline trimming cut 6 bases from V and 5 bases from J; bases unmatched to any gene: 7. Germline V gene lookup returns CDR1 ENHRY and CDR2 SYGVKD. This CDR3 is built from 16 residues. Written as DNA, the CDR3 is TGTGCCATCAGCTCGGGACTAGCGGGGGACCAAGATACGCAGTATTTT. Its translation is CAISSGLAGDQDTQYF.